This is a list of T cell receptor beta chains from one sample in a study of naive and memory T cell subsets. TCRdb re-called the UMI-ligation and nested PCR reads with MiXCR, one entry per CDR3 protein. The data show around 90,000 distinct CDR3 sequences, with around 6.5% seen just once and 1.6% held by the top ten. Sequences were obtained from central memory CD4+ T cells from blood. These TCRs come from a human donor in good health. Both conserved end residues are part of each CDR3.

J,V,CDR3
TRBJ2-1,TRBV24-1,CATSDMTRDNEQFF
TRBJ2-1,TRBV7-2,CASSLVRAGGPYEQFF
TRBJ2-3,TRBV27,CASSPRGTSGSKADTQYF
TRBJ2-7,TRBV19,CASSINRPPDYEQYF
TRBJ2-1,TRBV7-2,CASSLAPEGKGWFF
TRBJ1-4,TRBV20-1,CSANPQGARANEKLFF
TRBJ1-6,TRBV20-1,CSKGDTEYNSPLHF
TRBJ2-6,TRBV20-1,CSARDPTGANVLTF
TRBJ2-1,TRBV11-3,CASSSYRDNEQFF
TRBJ1-2,TRBV6-1,CASGDRGGPNYGYTF
TRBJ1-2,TRBV20-1,CSPHNRGEMEYTF
TRBJ2-7,TRBV15,CATSRDGVADEQYF
TRBJ2-1,TRBV10-3,CAISTDNEQFF
TRBJ2-7,TRBV2,CASKRRDSSYEQYF
TRBJ2-7,TRBV7-7,CASSLDRGDEQYF
TRBJ1-5,TRBV6-2/TRBV6-3,CASTANRANQPQHF
TRBJ1-1,TRBV29-1,CSAGQLNTEAFF
TRBJ2-3,TRBV5-1,CASSGAPGDTQYF
TRBJ1-1,TRBV14,CASSNRMTEAFF
TRBJ2-1,TRBV20-1,CSAPPTLSLASNEQFF
TRBJ2-6,TRBV5-6,CASSFRRSGANVLTF
TRBJ2-2,TRBV7-2,CASSALSRSGELFF
TRBJ2-2,TRBV19,CASTTSGGRTGELFF
TRBJ2-7,TRBV10-3,CAISESIGDGGRLAYEQYF
TRBJ2-7,TRBV20-1,CSASTLGQGRGEQYF
TRBJ2-1,TRBV20-1,CSALPGTTYNEQFF
TRBJ2-1,TRBV7-9,CASSLGSTSGYYNEQFF
TRBJ2-2,TRBV14,CASSWSGLQTGELFF
TRBJ2-3,TRBV7-9,CASSLAAVDTQYF
TRBJ2-6,TRBV7-2,CASSLPTSGANVLTF
TRBJ2-7,TRBV2,CASSARSYEQYF
TRBJ2-5,TRBV12-3/TRBV12-4,CASRNTGTTPGEGWTQYF
TRBJ2-2,TRBV6-2/TRBV6-3,CASSGRTGELFF
TRBJ1-6,TRBV20-1,CSARGTTGFNSPLHF
TRBJ2-3,TRBV20-1,CSARDSGLASWSWDTQYF
TRBJ1-1,TRBV5-1,CASSAGQPEAFF
TRBJ2-3,TRBV12-3/TRBV12-4,CASKTGGPHTQYF
TRBJ2-1,TRBV20-1,CSALPGLADIRGNEQFF
TRBJ2-1,TRBV3-1,CASSQNRGHEQFF
TRBJ2-7,TRBV20-1,CSAPKDGSSEQYF
TRBJ1-5,TRBV27,CASRPRDSFNQPQHF
TRBJ1-5,TRBV20-1,CSARDAAGHNQPQHF
TRBJ2-3,TRBV14,CASSSIGGRTDTQYF
TRBJ2-1,TRBV18,CASSPPSRLAGEFF
TRBJ2-3,TRBV27,CASSSLGLAADTQYF
TRBJ2-3,TRBV28,CASTPGGSSTDTQYF
TRBJ2-7,TRBV2,CASRVRTGYAYEQYF
TRBJ2-1,TRBV6-2/TRBV6-3,CASSPTALSYNEQFF
TRBJ1-4,TRBV12-3/TRBV12-4,CASSPTFTGTLFF
TRBJ1-4,TRBV12-3/TRBV12-4,CASSLQGGEKLFF
TRBJ2-7,TRBV20-1,CSARRYGSSYEQYF
TRBJ1-1,TRBV12-3/TRBV12-4,CASRIQGSDEAFF